This entry describes one TCR beta chain. This record comes from a study of blood T cells in healthy people across ages. The junction had 6 bases not matched to a gene; V was cut back by 7 bases and J by 3 bases. Germline V lookup: CDR1 SNHLY, CDR2 FYNNEI. The CDR3 length is 14 residues. Primers used in a second PCR of about 7 to 11 cycles were a sample-barcoded 5' primer and a J-beta primer mix. Each TCR beta cDNA got a 12-nucleotide random molecular identifier. Each sample provided no less than 2.5 million CDR3-containing paired-end reads. TCRdb processed the 5' RACE reads anew with MiXCR; each CDR3 protein has one entry. The table records some 1,500,000 distinct CDR3 sequences, approximately 43% of them present only once. Russia was home to the donors, healthy Caucasian individuals aged roughly 6 to 90.

Sequences were obtained from blood. The gene calls are TRBV2 and TRBJ2-7, with 10 bases lining up with TRBD2. This TCR derives from a woman under 30 in good health. The CDR3 sequence is CASMRGLAVYEQYF. CDR3 nucleotides: TGTGCCAGCATGAGAGGACTAGCGGTCTACGAGCAGTACTTC. Variable domain in full (rest from reference TRBV2 and TRBJ2-7): EPEVTQTPSHQVTQMGQEVILRCVPISNHLYFYWYRQILGQKVEFLVSFYNNEISEKSEIFDDQFSVERPDGSNFTLKIRSTKLEDSAMYFCASMRGLAVYEQYFGPGTRLTVT.